What follows describes a single T cell receptor (beta chain). The antigen remains undetermined. This specimen belongs to a study of T cell responses to AZD1222 COVID-19 vaccine. Study-level results: The donors showed a predominance of white British ancestry and of females, with possible underestimation of clonal diversity. Baseline seropositives among AZD1222 recipients totaled only 5 to 7.

Germline CDR1 is SGHRS and CDR2 is YFSETQ. This CDR3 region has 14 residues. The V end lost 0 bases, the J end lost 4 bases, and 10 bases lay between the germline ends. Some clones are missing from TCRdb's copy, which holds only in-frame ones; the method was immunoSEQ multiplex PCR. The top ten hold 1.6% of the sample, which has about 180,000 clones, 85% to 90% seen once. The sequenced sample was peripheral blood, obtained on day 0 of AZD1222 vaccination. The sequence derives from an adult in good health. V gene TRBV5-1 combines with J gene TRBJ1-2, with a weak D call TRBD1 (5 bases). The CDR3 coding sequence is TGCGCCAGCAGCTTGGAAGGGGAGGGCTATGGCTACACCTTC. Amino acid sequence: CASSLEGEGYGYTF.